The rows below give T cell receptor beta chains drawn from one sample of a study of response to subunit inactivated influenza vaccine. TCRdb redid the calling of the RT-PCR reads with MiXCR, one entry per CDR3 protein. Among some 800,000 distinct CDR3 sequences listed, approximately 22% were seen once. The sequenced sample was PBMCs from blood, obtained less than 6 days after vaccination. The receptor set was obtained from a middle-aged man who received an inactivated influenza vaccine. CDR3s include the opening cysteine and the closing phenylalanine or tryptophan. D genes are given only for firm matches. Only part of the rows carry a size: once, few, many, or a class if the clone is expanded.

v_call	clone_size	cdr3_length	d_call	j_call	cdr3_aa	cdr3_nt
TRBV29-1	.	13	TRBD1	TRBJ1-2	CSVGQGGIYGYTF	TGCAGCGTTGGACAGGGAGGTATCTATGGCTACACCTTC
TRBV12-3/TRBV12-4	.	16	.	TRBJ2-3	CASSPYRTLSTDTQYF	TGTGCCAGCAGTCCGTACAGGACCCTTAGCACAGATACGCAGTATTTT
TRBV7-2	many	13	.	TRBJ2-3	CASSLDYTDTQYF	TGTGCCAGCAGCTTAGACTACACAGATACGCAGTATTTT
TRBV25-1	.	15	.	TRBJ2-5	CASSEFVDNHETQYF	TGTGCCAGCAGTGAATTTGTGGACAATCATGAGACCCAGTACTTC
TRBV5-1	.	13	TRBD1	TRBJ1-1	CASSATGTTEAFF	TGCGCCAGCAGCGCGACAGGGACCACTGAAGCTTTCTTT
TRBV7-2	.	14	.	TRBJ2-4	CASSRRTAKNIQYF	TGTGCCAGCAGCAGACGGACAGCCAAAAACATTCAGTACTTC
TRBV20-1	few	17	TRBD1	TRBJ1-5	CSAPQANVRGLGQPQHF	TGCAGTGCTCCCCAGGCCAATGTCAGGGGGTTAGGTCAGCCCCAGCATTTT
TRBV5-6	few	15	.	TRBJ1-5	CASSGPGLRNQPQHF	TGTGCCAGCAGCGGGCCGGGGCTAAGGAATCAGCCCCAGCATTTT
TRBV12-3/TRBV12-4	few	12	.	TRBJ2-7	CASSFIASEQYF	TGTGCCAGCAGTTTTATAGCAAGCGAGCAGTACTTC
TRBV18	.	13	.	TRBJ2-1	CASSPRGLNEQFF	TGTGCCAGCTCACCCCGGGGCCTCAATGAGCAGTTCTTC
TRBV12-3/TRBV12-4	.	15	.	TRBJ2-1	CASSKTGSTYNEQFF	TGTGCCAGCAGTAAGACGGGGAGTACCTACAATGAGCAGTTCTTC
TRBV28	.	14	.	TRBJ2-1	CASSPPDSYNEQFF	TGTGCCAGCAGTCCTCCCGACAGCTACAATGAGCAGTTCTTC
TRBV11-2	.	16	.	TRBJ2-1	CASSLERGTPYNEQFF	TGTGCCAGCAGCTTAGAAAGGGGGACACCCTACAATGAGCAGTTCTTC
TRBV18	.	15	.	TRBJ2-6	CASSPQASGANVLTF	TGTGCCAGCTCACCACAGGCTTCTGGGGCCAACGTCCTGACTTTC
TRBV15	few	15	TRBD1	TRBJ1-1	CATSRGQGAGTEAFF	TGTGCCACCAGCAGAGGACAGGGGGCAGGCACTGAAGCTTTCTTT
TRBV6-2/TRBV6-3	once	15	.	TRBJ2-2	CASRASGTSTGELFF	TGTGCCAGCAGAGCCTCTGGGACGTCCACCGGGGAGCTGTTTTTT
TRBV5-1	once	19	TRBD1	TRBJ2-7	CASSLGDRGRRFSVHEQYF	TGCGCCAGCAGCTTGGGGGACAGGGGGCGAAGGTTTTCCGTCCACGAGCAGTACTTC
TRBV12-3/TRBV12-4	.	13	.	TRBJ1-2	CASSQQGIHGYTF	TGTGCCAGCAGTCAACAGGGAATTCATGGCTACACCTTC
TRBV20-1	.	17	.	TRBJ2-5	CSGETGRWGTPQETQYF	TGCAGTGGAGAGACTGGACGTTGGGGAACTCCACAAGAGACCCAGTACTTC
TRBV18	few	16	TRBD2	TRBJ2-5	CASILRSGGVQETQYF	TGTGCCAGCATACTACGGAGCGGGGGGGTCCAAGAGACCCAGTACTTC
TRBV4-1	.	17	TRBD2	TRBJ2-3	CASSQENAGGYTDTQYF	TGCGCCAGCAGCCAAGAGAATGCGGGGGGCTACACAGATACGCAGTATTTT
TRBV29-1	.	14	TRBD2	TRBJ2-4	CSVEDQETSGPQYF	TGCAGCGTTGAAGATCAAGAGACTAGCGGGCCTCAGTACTTC
TRBV6-1	.	14	TRBD1	TRBJ2-7	CASRPRDRPLEQYF	TGTGCCAGCAGACCCCGGGACAGGCCGCTCGAGCAGTACTTC
TRBV7-9	.	15	.	TRBJ2-5	CASSLYNGHQETQYF	TGTGCCAGCAGCTTATATAACGGACACCAAGAGACCCAGTACTTC
TRBV29-1	few	12	.	TRBJ1-1	CSVGGQGTEAFF	TGCAGCGTCGGTGGGCAAGGGACTGAAGCTTTCTTT
TRBV11-3	few	16	.	TRBJ2-1	CASSLGGGATYNEQFF	TGTGCCAGCAGCTTAGGTGGGGGGGCTACCTACAATGAGCAGTTCTTC
TRBV4-1	.	16	.	TRBJ1-2	CASSQPQTLRDYGYTF	TGCGCCAGCAGCCAACCTCAGACACTCCGGGACTATGGCTACACCTTC
TRBV20-1	many	17	TRBD1	TRBJ1-5	CSARVAGGPYSNQPQHF	TGCAGTGCTAGAGTGGCAGGGGGCCCTTATAGCAATCAGCCCCAGCATTTT
TRBV7-2	many	14	.	TRBJ2-2	CASSLEGRTGELFF	TGTGCCAGCAGCTTAGAAGGTCGTACCGGGGAGCTGTTTTTT
TRBV7-9	.	15	.	TRBJ2-2	CASSLGESNTGELFF	TGTGCCAGCAGCTTAGGCGAGAGTAACACCGGGGAGCTGTTTTTT
TRBV25-1	.	14	.	TRBJ2-5	CASSEPAIQETQYF	TGTGCCAGCAGTGAACCGGCAATCCAAGAGACCCAGTACTTC
TRBV18	once	14	.	TRBJ1-1	CASSPSAGKTEAFF	TGTGCCAGCTCACCCTCGGCAGGGAAGACTGAAGCTTTCTTT
TRBV24-1	few	18	TRBD1	TRBJ2-2	CATSDLEGGGANTGELFF	TGTGCCACCAGTGACCTGGAAGGGGGCGGCGCGAACACCGGGGAGCTGTTTTTT
TRBV9	few	13	.	TRBJ2-1	CASSVVGRGEQFF	TGTGCCAGCAGCGTAGTGGGCCGTGGCGAGCAGTTCTTC
TRBV3-1	few	14	.	TRBJ1-6	CASSQTQGNSPLHF	TGTGCCAGCAGCCAAACTCAGGGGAACTCACCCCTCCACTTT
TRBV7-9	few	14	TRBD2	TRBJ2-3	CASSREAGTDTQYF	TGTGCCAGCAGCCGGGAGGCGGGGACAGATACGCAGTATTTT
TRBV12-3/TRBV12-4	.	14	.	TRBJ2-7	CASRLNDGRAEQYF	TGTGCCAGCAGACTAAACGATGGGCGGGCCGAGCAGTACTTC
TRBV29-1	few	9	.	TRBJ1-1	CSVGTEAFF	TGCAGCGTCGGCACTGAAGCTTTCTTT
TRBV9	.	15	.	TRBJ2-5	CASSADLSSQETQYF	TGTGCCAGCAGCGCGGACCTTTCAAGCCAAGAGACCCAGTACTTC
TRBV20-1	many	12	.	TRBJ1-1	CSVLGGGTEAFF	TGCAGTGTCTTGGGGGGTGGCACTGAAGCTTTCTTT
TRBV24-1	.	15	TRBD1	TRBJ2-5	CATSDSGQGGETQYF	TGTGCCACCAGTGATTCTGGACAGGGGGGTGAGACCCAGTACTTC
TRBV6-5	many	13	.	TRBJ2-7	CASSYSTGYEQYF	TGTGCCAGCAGTTACTCTACCGGCTACGAGCAGTACTTC
TRBV28	few	13	.	TRBJ2-7	CASSLVRGGEQYF	TGTGCCAGCAGTCTGGTGCGTGGTGGAGAGCAGTACTTC
TRBV7-8	many	14	.	TRBJ2-3	CASSFTRHWDTQYF	TGTGCCAGCAGCTTTACTCGGCATTGGGATACGCAGTATTTT
TRBV28	.	15	TRBD2	TRBJ2-3	CASSFLAEATDTQYF	TGTGCCAGCAGTTTCCTAGCGGAGGCCACAGATACGCAGTATTTT
TRBV5-1	.	13	.	TRBJ1-1	CASRRSANTEAFF	TGCGCCAGCAGGAGGTCGGCTAACACTGAAGCTTTCTTT
TRBV7-6	many	18	TRBD1	TRBJ2-4	CASSPLLGQEKTKNIQYF	TGTGCCAGCAGCCCCCTACTCGGACAGGAAAAGACCAAAAACATTCAGTACTTC
TRBV7-8	few	18	TRBD2	TRBJ2-3	CASSYSGTSGGSPDTQYF	TGTGCCAGCAGCTATTCCGGGACTAGCGGGGGGAGTCCAGATACGCAGTATTTT
TRBV3-1	few	13	.	TRBJ1-1	CASSHQGRTEAFF	TGTGCCAGCAGCCACCAGGGTCGAACTGAAGCTTTCTTT